One and the same sample provided the 4 T cell receptor beta chains below, sequenced in a study of T-cell reconstitution after alpha-beta-depleted transplantation in children (dated by TCRdb to 2015 to 2016). Library preparation used PCR. TCRdb records Illumina HiSeq 2500 as the sequencer. TCR libraries were prepared with molecular barcoding, using unique molecular identifiers to normalize TCRbeta repertoire quantification. In TCRdb, the public reads were trimmed at Q25 with fastp and aligned with MiXCR, with productive beta chains retained. When rows share a CDR3 protein, they turn into one entry using the most common DNA and genes. Counted in this sample were some 200,000 distinct CDR3 sequences; 9% to 10% of them appeared once. The ten largest account for over 4.5% of the sample. The sample consisted of PBMCs from the stem cell graft donor, taken from the stem cell graft. The receptors here all came from a human donor who donated a stem cell graft to a child with SCID.

A few counts support this clonotype. The genes are TRBV7-2 and TRBJ2-1; 9 nucleotides align to TRBD1. V gave up 1 base and J gave up 8 bases; unmatched junction bases: 3. The CDR3 contains 14 residues. Germline CDR1 and CDR2: SGHTA and FQGNSA. The CDR3 reads CASSLVGQGDEQFF. The CDR3 region has the DNA TGTGCCAGCAGCTTAGTGGGACAGGGCGATGAGCAGTTCTTC.

In its sample, this clonotype was seen many times. The chain links TRBV5-1 to TRBJ2-3; the match to TRBD2 covers 7 bases. This CDR3 has 13 residues. The V gene end was trimmed by 7 bases and the J gene end by 4 bases; junction bases not matched to a gene: 6. Germline-derived CDR1 and CDR2 are SGHRS and YFSETQ. DNA for the CDR3: TGCGCCAGCGTGCCTAGCGGCTCAGATACGCAGTATTTT. It encodes CASVPSGSDTQYF.

This chain joins TRBV5-1 and TRBJ1-6; no reliable D call. Per germline, CDR1 SGHRS and CDR2 YFSETQ. The CDR3 runs 13 residues. V lost 6 bases and J 3 bases, leaving 7 bases between the germline ends. The CDR3 nucleotides are TGCGCCAGCACGGCGGACTATAATTCACCCCTCCACTTT. Amino acid sequence: CASTADYNSPLHF.

This clonotype was observed at least ten times. The chain is built from TRBV20-1 and TRBJ2-1; 7 bases fit TRBD2. CDR1 is DFQATT, CDR2 SNEGSKA, per germline (reference sequence). The CDR3 sequence is 18 residues long. After removal of 8 bases from V and 0 bases from J, the junction contained 19 bases not matched to a gene. The CDR3 sequence is CSPLVRDGGMGSYNEQFF. The DNA for the CDR3 is TGCAGTCCCCTAGTACGGGACGGGGGGATGGGCTCCTACAATGAGCAGTTCTTC.